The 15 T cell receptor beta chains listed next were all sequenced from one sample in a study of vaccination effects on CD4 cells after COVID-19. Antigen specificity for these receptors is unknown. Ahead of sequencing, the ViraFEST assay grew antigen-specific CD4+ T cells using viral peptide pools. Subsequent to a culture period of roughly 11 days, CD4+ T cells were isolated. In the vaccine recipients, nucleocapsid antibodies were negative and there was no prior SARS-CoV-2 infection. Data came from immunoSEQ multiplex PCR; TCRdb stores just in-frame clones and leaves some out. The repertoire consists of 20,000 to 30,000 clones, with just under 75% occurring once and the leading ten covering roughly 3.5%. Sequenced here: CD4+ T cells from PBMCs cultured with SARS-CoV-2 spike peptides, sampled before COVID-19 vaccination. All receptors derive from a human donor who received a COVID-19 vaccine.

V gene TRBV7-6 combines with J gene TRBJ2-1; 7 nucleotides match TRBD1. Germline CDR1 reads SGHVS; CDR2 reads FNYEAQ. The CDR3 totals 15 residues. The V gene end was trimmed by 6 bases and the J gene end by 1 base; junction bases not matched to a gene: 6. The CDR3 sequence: CASRPTGRSYNEQFF. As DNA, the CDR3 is TGTGCCAGCAGACCGACAGGGAGATCCTACAATGAGCAGTTCTTC.

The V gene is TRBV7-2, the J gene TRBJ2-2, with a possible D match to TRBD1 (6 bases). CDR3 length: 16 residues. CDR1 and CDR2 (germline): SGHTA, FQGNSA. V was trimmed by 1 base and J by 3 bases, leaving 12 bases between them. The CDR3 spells CASSLVTGWDTGELFF. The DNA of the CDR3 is TGTGCCAGCAGCTTAGTTACAGGGTGGGACACCGGGGAGCTGTTTTTT.

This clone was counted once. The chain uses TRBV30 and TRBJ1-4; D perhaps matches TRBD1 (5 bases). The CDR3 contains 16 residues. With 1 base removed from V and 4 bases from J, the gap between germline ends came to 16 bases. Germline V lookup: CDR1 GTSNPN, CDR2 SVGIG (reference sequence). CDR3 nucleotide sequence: TGTGCCTGGAGTGCGACTACAGGCTTTCTTAATGAAAAACTGTTTTTT. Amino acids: CAWSATTGFLNEKLFF.

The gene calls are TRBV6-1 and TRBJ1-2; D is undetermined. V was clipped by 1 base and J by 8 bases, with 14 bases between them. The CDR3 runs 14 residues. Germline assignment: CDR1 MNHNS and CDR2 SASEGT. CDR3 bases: TGTGCCAGCAGTGAAGGTGGTGGGGTGAGGGGCTACACCTTC. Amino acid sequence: CASSEGGGVRGYTF.

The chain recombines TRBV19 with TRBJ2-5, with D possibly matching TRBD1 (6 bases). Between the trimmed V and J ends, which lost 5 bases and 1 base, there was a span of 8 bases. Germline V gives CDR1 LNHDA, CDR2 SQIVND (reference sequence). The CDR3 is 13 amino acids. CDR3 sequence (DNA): TGTGCCAGTAGTTTGGACAGCCAAGAGACCCAGTACTTC. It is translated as CASSLDSQETQYF. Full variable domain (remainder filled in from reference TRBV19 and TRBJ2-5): DGGITQSPKYLFRKEGQNVTLSCEQNLNHDAMYWYRQDPGQGLRLIYYSQIVNDFQKGDIAEGYSVSREKKESFPLTVTSAQKNPTAFYLCASSLDSQETQYFGPGTRLLVL.

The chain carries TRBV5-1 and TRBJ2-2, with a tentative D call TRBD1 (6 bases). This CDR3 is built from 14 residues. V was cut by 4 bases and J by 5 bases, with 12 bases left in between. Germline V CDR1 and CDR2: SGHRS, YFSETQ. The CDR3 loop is CASSITGTTGELFF. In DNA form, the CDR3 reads TGCGCCAGCAGCATCACCGGGACAACCGGGGAGCTGTTTTTT.

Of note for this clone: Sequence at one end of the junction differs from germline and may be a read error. CDR3 sequence: CASSQREGPRIF. Written as DNA, the CDR3 is TGTGCCAGCAGTCAGCGGGAGGGCCCGCGGATCTTC. The V call is TRBV27, the J call TRBJ2-1; 10 nucleotides agree with TRBD2. CDR1 and CDR2 from the germline V gene are MNHEY and SMNVEV (reference sequence). The CDR3 runs 12 residues.

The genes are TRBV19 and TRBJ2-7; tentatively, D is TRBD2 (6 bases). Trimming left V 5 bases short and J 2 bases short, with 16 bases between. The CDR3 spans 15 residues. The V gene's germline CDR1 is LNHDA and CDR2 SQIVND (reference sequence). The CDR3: CASSFGGVDPYEQYF. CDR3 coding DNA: TGTGCCAGTAGTTTTGGAGGGGTAGACCCCTACGAGCAGTACTTC.

The CDR3 sequence is CASSGDSLNTEAFF. The CDR3 DNA reads TGTGCCAGCAGTGGTGACAGCCTGAACACTGAAGCTTTCTTT. The chain couples TRBV27 to TRBJ1-1; D is perhaps TRBD1 (5 bases). V dropped 5 bases and J dropped 0 bases, with 10 bases sitting between them. The CDR3 is 14 amino acids. The germline V gene has CDR1 MNHEY and CDR2 SMNVEV (reference sequence).

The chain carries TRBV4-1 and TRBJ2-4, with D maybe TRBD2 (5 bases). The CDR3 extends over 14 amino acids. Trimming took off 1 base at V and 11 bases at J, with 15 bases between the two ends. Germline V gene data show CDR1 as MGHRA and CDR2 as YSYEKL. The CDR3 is CASSQVLGLVFQYF. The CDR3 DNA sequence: TGCGCCAGCAGCCAAGTACTAGGGTTGGTCTTTCAGTACTTC.

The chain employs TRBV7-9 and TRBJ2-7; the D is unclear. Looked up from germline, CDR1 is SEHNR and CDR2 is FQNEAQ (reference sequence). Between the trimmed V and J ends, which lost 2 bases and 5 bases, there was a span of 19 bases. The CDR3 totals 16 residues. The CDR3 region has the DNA TGTGCCAGCAGCTTATTCCGAGGACCTCGGGTCAACGAGCAGTACTTC. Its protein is CASSLFRGPRVNEQYF. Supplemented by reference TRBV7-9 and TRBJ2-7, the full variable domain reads DTGVSQNPRHKITKRGQNVTFRCDPISEHNRLYWYRQTLGQGPEFLTYFQNEAQLEKSRLLSDRFSAERPKGSFSTLEIQRTEQGDSAMYLCASSLFRGPRVNEQYFGPGTRLTVT.

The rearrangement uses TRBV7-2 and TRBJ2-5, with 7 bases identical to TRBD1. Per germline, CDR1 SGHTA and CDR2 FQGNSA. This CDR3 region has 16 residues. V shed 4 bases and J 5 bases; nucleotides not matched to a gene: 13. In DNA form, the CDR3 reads TGTGCCAGCAGCTATTTACAGGGGTTAGGGTACGAGACCCAGTACTTC. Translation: CASSYLQGLGYETQYF. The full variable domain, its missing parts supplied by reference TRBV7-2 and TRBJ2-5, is GAGVSQSPSNKVTEKGKDVELRCDPISGHTALYWYRQSLGQGLEFLIYFQGNSAPDKSGLPSDRFSAERTGGSVSTLTIQRTQQEDSAVYLCASSYLQGLGYETQYFGPGTRLLVL.

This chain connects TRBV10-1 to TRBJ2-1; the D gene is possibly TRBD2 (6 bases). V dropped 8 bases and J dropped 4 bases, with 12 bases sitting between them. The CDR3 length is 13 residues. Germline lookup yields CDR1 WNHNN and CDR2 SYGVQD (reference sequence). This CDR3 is CASLAGRYNEQFF. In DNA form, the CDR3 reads TGCGCCAGCCTGGCGGGAAGATACAATGAGCAGTTCTTC.

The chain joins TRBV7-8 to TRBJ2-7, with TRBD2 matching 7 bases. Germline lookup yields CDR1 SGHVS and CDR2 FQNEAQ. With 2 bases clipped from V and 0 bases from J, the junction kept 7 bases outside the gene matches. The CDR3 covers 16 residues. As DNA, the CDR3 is TGTGCCAGCAGCTTACAAGGAGGCGGGAGCTCCTACGAGCAGTACTTC. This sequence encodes CASSLQGGGSSYEQYF.

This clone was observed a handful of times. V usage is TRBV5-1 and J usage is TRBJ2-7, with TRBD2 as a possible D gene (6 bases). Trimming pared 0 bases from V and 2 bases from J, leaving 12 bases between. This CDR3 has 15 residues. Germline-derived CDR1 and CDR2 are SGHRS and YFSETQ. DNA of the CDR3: TGCGCCAGCAGCTTGGTTGGCGGGGCCACCTACGAGCAGTACTTC. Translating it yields CASSLVGGATYEQYF.